These 27 T cell receptor beta chains originate from one sample sequenced in a study of blood T cell repertoires in COVID-19. The data were produced by immunoSEQ multiplex PCR, yet TCRdb's version contains in-frame clones alone and is incomplete. Here the sample spans over 50,000 clones, 60% to 85% being singletons. Sequencing was performed on peripheral blood. These receptors came from a human donor with active or convalescent COVID-19. The donor label of this sample is uncertain.

This clone occurred once. V usage is TRBV4-3 and J usage is TRBJ1-2; 10 nucleotides line up with TRBD1. In germline, CDR1 is LGHNA, CDR2 YSLEER. The CDR3 has 13 residues. V was clipped by 9 bases and J by 4 bases; unmatched bases: 5. CDR3: CASSTGGPYGYTF. CDR3 DNA sequence: TGCGCCAGTTCGACAGGGGGCCCCTATGGCTACACCTTC.

The chain links TRBV19 to TRBJ2-7, with D maybe TRBD2 (6 bases). V shed 1 base and J shed 3 bases, with 10 bases lying between them. The CDR3 loop spans 14 amino acids. Germline V CDR1 and CDR2: LNHDA, SQIVND (reference sequence). This CDR3 is CASSIVSGDYEQYF. For the CDR3, the DNA is TGTGCCAGTAGTATAGTTTCGGGAGACTACGAGCAGTACTTC.

The chain has TRBV9 and TRBJ2-1, with D hard to call. Trimming shortened V by 0 bases and J by 9 bases, and 10 bases separated the two germline ends. Germline V lookup: CDR1 SGDLS, CDR2 YYNGEE. The CDR3 sequence is 13 residues long. The CDR3 DNA reads as TGTGCCAGCAGCGTAGCTGAGGATCCTGAGCAGTTCTTC. This gives the protein CASSVAEDPEQFF.

The chain joins TRBV7-9 to TRBJ2-3, with D hard to call. V lost 5 bases, J lost 1 base, and 4 bases lay in between. The CDR3 has 12 residues. Germline CDR1 SEHNR, CDR2 FQNEAQ (reference sequence). CDR3 sequence reads: CASSLRTDTQYF. The CDR3 DNA follows: TGTGCCAGCAGCCTTCGCACAGATACGCAGTATTTT.

This clone was found a few times. J is TRBJ1-6 and V is TRBV28, with TRBD1 matching 10 bases. After removal of 5 bases from V and 10 bases from J, the junction contained 8 bases not matched to a gene. This CDR3 is 15 amino acids long. In germline, CDR1 is MDHEN, CDR2 SYDVKM. CDR3 residues: CASSTWTGGESPLHF. In DNA, the CDR3 is TGTGCCAGCAGTACCTGGACAGGGGGGGAATCACCCCTCCACTTT.

The rearrangement uses TRBV5-1 and TRBJ1-3; 9 bases are shared with TRBD1. Germline V gene sequence: CDR1 SGHRS, CDR2 YFSETQ. There are 14 residues in the CDR3. J lost 6 bases, V lost 4 bases, and 5 bases had no gene match. The DNA of the CDR3 is TGCGCCAGCAGCATGGACAGGGGTCAAAACACCATATATTTT. As protein: CASSMDRGQNTIYF.

This chain joins TRBV10-2 and TRBJ1-5, with D unresolved. The CDR3 runs 16 residues. From germline, CDR1 is WSHSY and CDR2 SAAADI. Deletions cut 3 bases from V and 4 bases from J, with 16 bases between. For the CDR3, the DNA is TGCGCCAGCAGTGACGGGGTAGAGCGGTTAAATCAGCCCCAGCATTTT. The encoded protein is CASSDGVERLNQPQHF.

This chain links TRBV7-3 with TRBJ2-3; TRBD2 aligns across 12 bases. V trimming: 6 bases; J trimming: 6 bases; junction bases outside the gene matches: 7. Germline V CDR1 and CDR2: SGHTA, FQGTGA. The length of the CDR3 is 15 residues. The CDR3 DNA follows: TGTGCCAGCAGGCCAAGACTAGCGGGAGCTGATACGCAGTATTTT. This sequence encodes CASRPRLAGADTQYF.

The gene calls are TRBV7-2 and TRBJ2-1, with 7 nucleotides matching TRBD2. Germline CDR1 SGHTA, CDR2 FQGNSA. The CDR3 is 12 amino acids. J lost 14 bases, V lost 4 bases, and 8 bases had no gene match. Here the CDR3 DNA reads TGTGCCAGCAGCTCACTGGCCACTAGCGAGTTCTTC. Encoded protein: CASSSLATSEFF.

The chain's CDR3 is CASSIGGTHGYTF. The CDR3 DNA sequence: TGTGCCAGTAGTATCGGGGGGACCCATGGCTACACCTTC. The chain has TRBV19 and TRBJ1-2; possible D gene TRBD1, 5 bases. The CDR3 is 13 amino acids. V lost 3 bases and J 6 bases, leaving 11 bases between the germline ends. CDR1 LNHDA and CDR2 SQIVND come from the germline V gene (reference sequence).

V and J are TRBV19 and TRBJ2-1; 8 bases are shared with TRBD1. V was pared by 5 bases and J by 3 bases, with 3 bases of the junction left unmatched. Looked up from germline, CDR1 is LNHDA and CDR2 is SQIVND (reference sequence). CDR3 length: 14 amino acids. CDR3 in amino acids: CASSGQGGYNEQFF. Written as DNA, the CDR3 is TGTGCCAGTAGTGGACAGGGTGGCTACAATGAGCAGTTCTTC.

The rearrangement uses TRBV5-6 and TRBJ2-5; the D is unclear. V was cut by 0 bases and J by 3 bases, with 3 bases left in between. The CDR3 has 12 amino acids. Germline V CDR1 and CDR2: SGHDT, YYEEEE. The CDR3 DNA reads TGTGCCAGCAGCTTGGCCAAAGAGACCCAGTACTTC. This encodes CASSLAKETQYF. Based on the CDR3 plus reference TRBV5-6 and TRBJ2-5, the full variable domain is DAGVTQSPTHLIKTRGQQVTLRCSPKSGHDTVSWYQQALGQGPQFIFQYYEEEERQRGNFPDRFSGHQFPNYSSELNVNALLLGDSALYLCASSLAKETQYFGPGTRLLVL.

V is TRBV21-1 and J is TRBJ1-3; the table assigns TRBD1, which was not confirmed against the DNA. TRBV21-1 is annotated as a pseudogene. CDR3 length: 16 residues. CDR3 nucleotides: TGTGCCAGCAAGGTCGGAACAGGTGGGGTTGGAAACACCATATATTTT. Protein: CASKVGTGGVGNTIYF.

The CDR3 bases are TGTGCCTGGAGTGAGGGACTAGCGGTCACAGATACGCAGTATTTT. Its protein product is CAWSEGLAVTDTQYF. The chain employs TRBV30 and TRBJ2-3, with TRBD2 identical over 11 bases. Trimming cost V 1 base and J 2 bases; bases outside gene matches: 2. The CDR3 runs to 15 residues. CDR1 and CDR2 (germline): GTSNPN, SVGIG (reference sequence).

The chain has TRBV6-1 and TRBJ2-6; the match to TRBD1 covers 7 bases. V shed 2 bases, J shed 0 bases, and the junction held 7 bases outside the gene matches. CDR3 length: 18 amino acids. Germline loops: CDR1 MNHNS, CDR2 SASEGT. CDR3 protein: CASSEPGQHPSGANVLTF. As DNA, the CDR3 is TGTGCCAGCAGTGAACCGGGACAGCACCCCTCTGGGGCCAACGTCCTGACTTTC.

This clone has a handful of counts. The V gene is TRBV7-9, the J gene TRBJ1-4; tentative D call: TRBD1 (5 bases). CDR3 length: 14 amino acids. Germline CDR1 and CDR2: SEHNR and FQNEAQ (reference sequence). V was cut by 4 bases and J by 7 bases, with 13 bases left in between. CDR3 protein: CASSSIMGGEKLFF. DNA for the CDR3: TGTGCCAGCAGCTCCATCATGGGGGGTGAAAAACTGTTTTTT.

The chain employs TRBV24-1 and TRBJ2-1; 9 bases map to TRBD1. V shed 10 bases and J 8 bases; nucleotides not matched to a gene: 8. This CDR3 comprises 13 residues. Germline lookup yields CDR1 KGHDR and CDR2 SFDVKD. The CDR3 sequence is CATRDRARDEQFF. The CDR3 DNA reads as TGTGCCACGAGGGACAGGGCTAGAGATGAGCAGTTCTTC.

The chain uses TRBV10-1 and TRBJ2-2, with 12 bases matching TRBD2. The germline V gene encodes CDR1 WNHNN and CDR2 SYGVQD (reference sequence). There are 18 residues in the CDR3. Trimming cost V 7 bases and J 0 bases; bases outside gene matches: 9. In DNA, the CDR3 is TGCGCCAGCAATCCGACTAGCGGGAGTCAGCCGAACACCGGGGAGCTGTTTTTT. Protein sequence: CASNPTSGSQPNTGELFF.

The chain joins TRBV7-8 to TRBJ2-3, with 11 bases that match TRBD2. This CDR3 spans 15 amino acids. The V and J ends lost 6 bases and 5 bases, in that order; junction bases with no gene match: 7. From germline, CDR1 is SGHVS and CDR2 FQNEAQ. The CDR3 sequence is CASRLAGVELDTQYF. The DNA of the CDR3 is TGTGCCAGCAGACTAGCGGGAGTGGAATTAGATACGCAGTATTTT.

The chain joins TRBV11-2 to TRBJ2-7; possibly TRBD2 for D (6 bases). The CDR3 extends over 16 amino acids. With 5 bases removed from V and 0 bases from J, the gap between germline ends came to 17 bases. The germline gives CDR1 SGHAT, CDR2 FQNNGV. The CDR3 DNA sequence: TGTGCCAGCAGCCTACATCCCGGGAGCCTCTCCTACGAGCAGTACTTC. Amino acids: CASSLHPGSLSYEQYF.

The V call is TRBV10-3, the J call TRBJ1-1; 7 positions match TRBD1. This CDR3 spans 15 amino acids. Trimming cost V 3 bases and J 5 bases; bases outside gene matches: 9. Germline values: CDR1 ENHRY, CDR2 SYGVKD. The CDR3 loop is CAISDGQGGRTEAFF. Here the CDR3 DNA reads TGTGCCATCAGTGACGGTCAGGGGGGCAGGACTGAAGCTTTCTTT.

The V and J genes are TRBV7-3 and TRBJ2-7; D might be TRBD2 (6 bases). Trimming stripped 1 base from V and 7 bases from J, with 17 bases between. The CDR3 loop spans 15 amino acids. Germline V lookup: CDR1 SGHTA, CDR2 FQGTGA. The CDR3 sequence is CASSLSPSGEKEQYF. The CDR3 nucleotides read TGTGCCAGCAGCTTAAGTCCGTCGGGAGAAAAAGAGCAGTACTTC.

V gene TRBV19 combines with J gene TRBJ2-3; a weak D match, TRBD1 (6 bases). Germline CDR1 reads LNHDA; CDR2 reads SQIVND (reference sequence). V lost 5 bases and J lost 2, with 14 bases in between. This CDR3 contains 15 residues. The CDR3 region is CASSGPTGDTDTQYF. The DNA for the CDR3 is TGTGCCAGTAGTGGTCCGACAGGCGACACAGATACGCAGTATTTT.

The rearrangement uses TRBV19 and TRBJ1-6; 7 positions agree with TRBD1. This CDR3 region has 14 residues. V lost 2 bases and J lost 6; bases outside the gene matches: 1. Germline V gene data show CDR1 as LNHDA and CDR2 as SQIVND (reference sequence). DNA for the CDR3: TGTGCCAGTAGTATACGGGACAGTAATTCACCCCTCCACTTT. Its translation is CASSIRDSNSPLHF.

This clone qualifies as medium-sized (0.01 to 0.1%). This chain joins TRBV6-2 or TRBV6-3 and TRBJ1-6; 7 nucleotides align to TRBD1. Germline CDR1 MNHEY, CDR2 SVGEGT. J was trimmed by 0 bases and V by 3 bases; bases with no gene match: 11. The CDR3 runs 19 residues. CDR3 sequence: CASSYSDSTGSSYNSPLHF. The DNA for the CDR3 is TGTGCCAGCAGTTATTCCGATTCGACAGGGAGCTCCTATAATTCACCCCTCCACTTT.

CDR3 protein: CASSLVSSGPPLTGYGYTF. The CDR3 bases are TGTGCCAGCAGCTTGGTCTCGTCAGGGCCCCCCCTAACAGGCTATGGCTACACCTTC. This chain uses TRBV5-4 with TRBJ1-2, with D tentatively TRBD1 (5 bases). The CDR3 runs 19 residues. With 0 bases removed from V and 4 bases from J, the gap between germline ends came to 25 bases. CDR1 is SGHNT and CDR2 is YYREEE in the germline V gene (reference sequence).

This clone was detected only a few times. The chain couples TRBV21-1 to TRBJ2-7; the table's D call, TRBD2, has no DNA check behind it. TRBV21-1 is a documented pseudogene. CDR3 size: 19 residues. Here the CDR3 reads CASSKGAGLAGPSSYEQYF. The CDR3, as DNA: TGTGCCAGCAGCAAAGGGGCGGGGCTAGCGGGACCTTCCTCCTACGAGCAGTACTTC.